Listed here are 29 T cell receptor beta chains from one sample, sequenced in a study of cytomegalovirus exposure and HLA in healthy donors. PCR involved 60 Vbeta and 13 Jbeta primers. Some clones are missing from TCRdb's copy, which holds only in-frame ones; the method was immunoSEQ multiplex PCR. The sample consists of approximately 96,000 clones, approximately 74% of them appearing once. Sequences were obtained from PBMCs. The receptors originated from a male donor in good health and CMV-seronegative.

CDR3 sequence: CASSHLRSSGRDEQYF. As DNA, the CDR3 is TGTGCCAGCAGCCACCTACGATCTAGCGGGAGAGACGAGCAGTACTTC. The chain links TRBV4-2 to TRBJ2-7, with TRBD2 matching over 10 bases. Unmatched junction bases numbered 10, after V lost 3 bases and J lost 5 bases. The V gene's germline CDR1 is LGHNA and CDR2 YNFKEQ. The CDR3 runs to 16 residues.

The chain combines TRBV11-2 with TRBJ1-1, with D maybe TRBD1 (5 bases). Trimming stripped 1 base from V and 7 bases from J, with 7 bases between. The CDR3 extends over 12 amino acids. Germline V gene sequence: CDR1 SGHAT, CDR2 FQNNGV. The CDR3 DNA reads as TGTGCCAGCAGCTTAGGCCAGGGTGAAGCTTTCTTT. This codes for CASSLGQGEAFF.

The J gene is TRBJ2-2, the V gene TRBV7-6; 9 bases fit TRBD1. The germline V gene has CDR1 SGHVS and CDR2 FNYEAQ. The length of the CDR3 is 15 residues. V dropped 2 bases and J dropped 6; count of bases not matched to a gene: 4. The CDR3 here is CASSLSGTGSGELFF. CDR3 nucleotides: TGTGCCAGCAGCTTATCCGGGACAGGGTCCGGGGAGCTGTTTTTT.

The rearrangement uses TRBV10-3 and TRBJ1-4; 9 bases line up with TRBD1. V lost 9 bases, J lost 3 bases, and 5 bases stayed unmatched. From germline, CDR1 is ENHRY and CDR2 SYGVKD. The CDR3 covers 14 residues. CDR3 amino acids: CAIGRQGANEKLFF. CDR3 sequence (DNA): TGTGCCATAGGAAGACAGGGGGCTAATGAAAAACTGTTTTTT.

The rearrangement uses TRBV7-2 and TRBJ2-7, with TRBD2 matching over 9 bases. The CDR3 runs to 14 residues. V lost 1 base and J lost 7; bases outside the gene matches: 5. Germline loops: CDR1 SGHTA, CDR2 FQGNSA. The CDR3 region is CASSLGLAGREQYF. The CDR3 DNA follows: TGTGCCAGCAGCTTAGGGCTAGCGGGAAGGGAGCAGTACTTC. Combining the CDR3 with reference TRBV7-2 and TRBJ2-7 gives the whole variable domain GAGVSQSPSNKVTEKGKDVELRCDPISGHTALYWYRQSLGQGLEFLIYFQGNSAPDKSGLPSDRFSAERTGGSVSTLTIQRTQQEDSAVYLCASSLGLAGREQYFGPGTRLTVT.

The V call is TRBV28, the J call TRBJ2-5; 7 nucleotides line up with TRBD1. This CDR3 has 14 amino acids. CDR1 is MDHEN, CDR2 SYDVKM, per germline. The V segment lost 6 bases and the J segment 5 bases; nucleotides outside the gene matches: 9. CDR3 region: CASRHPDRRETQYF. The CDR3 coding sequence is TGTGCCAGCAGACATCCGGACAGGAGGGAGACCCAGTACTTC.

The chain recombines TRBV6-1 with TRBJ2-5; 11 nucleotides align to TRBD1. The CDR3 has 15 amino acids. The V and J ends lost 6 bases and 4 bases, in that order; junction bases with no gene match: 7. Germline V gives CDR1 MNHNS, CDR2 SASEGT. The CDR3 region has the DNA TGTGCCAGCAGCATGGACAGGGGGCAACGAGAGACCCAGTACTTC. Protein product: CASSMDRGQRETQYF.

The chain joins TRBV29-1 to TRBJ2-2, with TRBD1 as a possible D gene (6 bases). The CDR3 runs 14 residues. Trimming stripped 6 bases from V and 1 base from J, with 12 bases between. The germline V gene encodes CDR1 SQVTM and CDR2 ANQGSEA. The CDR3 region has the DNA TGCAGCGTCACCGGACAGCTGAACACCGGGGAGCTGTTTTTT. As protein: CSVTGQLNTGELFF.

This chain joins TRBV28 and TRBJ1-2; tentatively, D is TRBD1 (6 bases). This CDR3 is 14 amino acids long. Deletions cut 6 bases from V and 4 bases from J, with 15 bases between. Germline V gene data show CDR1 as MDHEN and CDR2 as SYDVKM. The CDR3 DNA sequence: TGTGCCAGCAGCTATCAGGGGTTCGGCTATGGCTACACCTTC. Residues: CASSYQGFGYGYTF.

This clone occurred once. This chain joins TRBV29-1 and TRBJ2-3; TRBD2 matches at 7 bases. Per the germline V gene, CDR1 is SQVTM and CDR2 is ANQGSEA. The junction had 9 bases not matched to a gene; V was cut back by 4 bases and J by 2 bases. The CDR3 spans 15 residues. Here the CDR3 DNA reads TGCAGCGTTGGGATGACGGGGACTATCACAGATACGCAGTATTTT. This translates into CSVGMTGTITDTQYF.

This chain uses TRBV27 with TRBJ1-2; TRBD1 might be the D (5 bases). Germline CDR1 and CDR2: MNHEY and SMNVEV (reference sequence). The CDR3 is 14 residues long. With 7 bases removed from V and 4 bases from J, the gap between germline ends came to 16 bases. The CDR3 here is CASMGRGEFYGYTF. For the CDR3, the DNA is TGTGCCAGCATGGGGCGGGGCGAATTCTATGGCTACACCTTC.

This chain joins TRBV6-1 and TRBJ2-7; weak D call: TRBD2 (5 bases). The germline gives CDR1 MNHNS, CDR2 SASEGT. There are 14 residues in the CDR3. The V gene lost 4 bases and the J gene lost 4 bases, with 14 bases spanning the gap. CDR3 coding DNA: TGTGCCAGCAGTGGACTAATCGGACCTTACGAGCAGTACTTC. This gives the protein CASSGLIGPYEQYF.

In DNA, the CDR3 is TGTGCCAGCAGCGTAGCTGTGGGACACTACGAGCAGTACTTC. Translated, it gives CASSVAVGHYEQYF. The chain uses TRBV9 and TRBJ2-7; D perhaps matches TRBD1 (6 bases). CDR1 is SGDLS, CDR2 YYNGEE, per germline. Trimming took off 0 bases at V and 3 bases at J, with 10 bases between the two ends. The CDR3 is made up of 14 amino acids.

The chain combines TRBV19 with TRBJ2-4; 7 bases are a match to TRBD2. Trimming at V came to 5 bases and at J to 9 bases, leaving 7 bases not matched to a gene. The germline gives CDR1 LNHDA, CDR2 SQIVND (reference sequence). The CDR3 is 13 amino acids. The CDR3 DNA follows: TGTGCCAGTAGTCCTGGGGGGGTTGGCATTCAGTACTTC. Amino acid sequence: CASSPGGVGIQYF.

The chain has TRBV10-3 and TRBJ2-7, with D possibly TRBD2 on 5 matching bases. CDR3 length equals 14 residues. CDR1 and CDR2 from the germline V gene are ENHRY and SYGVKD. The ends were cut back, 3 bases at V and 3 bases at J, with 12 bases in the middle. The CDR3 is CAISDGVSDYEQYF. In DNA form, the CDR3 reads TGTGCCATCAGTGACGGGGTTAGTGACTACGAGCAGTACTTC.

The V and J genes are TRBV6-5 and TRBJ1-1; no definite D call. The CDR3 extends over 11 amino acids. V was pared by 3 bases and J by 7 bases, with 6 bases between. The germline V gene encodes CDR1 MNHEY and CDR2 SVGAGI. CDR3 amino acids: CASSYNGEAFF. The CDR3 DNA follows: TGTGCCAGCAGTTATAACGGTGAAGCTTTCTTT.

V and J are TRBV9 and TRBJ1-6, with D tentatively TRBD1 (6 bases). Looked up from germline, CDR1 is SGDLS and CDR2 is YYNGEE. Trimming removed 3 bases at V and 2 bases at J, with 9 bases between. This CDR3 has 15 amino acids. CDR3 sequence reads: CASSEQGTYNSPLHF. The CDR3 nucleotides are TGTGCCAGCAGCGAACAGGGTACCTATAATTCACCCCTCCACTTT.

The J gene is TRBJ2-3, the V gene TRBV9; the D gene is possibly TRBD1 (6 bases). The germline gives CDR1 SGDLS, CDR2 YYNGEE. The V end was cut by 3 bases, the J end by 4 bases, with 12 bases between. This CDR3 region has 14 residues. The CDR3 protein is CASSGQGFADTQYF. In DNA form, the CDR3 reads TGTGCCAGCAGCGGGCAGGGGTTTGCAGATACGCAGTATTTT.

This rearrangement joins TRBV7-9 to TRBJ1-4; 9 bases are a match to TRBD1. Germline CDR1 SEHNR, CDR2 FQNEAQ (reference sequence). The trim removed 5 bases at V and 6 bases at J, leaving 10 bases unmatched. There are 16 residues in the CDR3. CDR3 loop: CASSLKQGASDEKLFF. The CDR3 bases are TGTGCCAGCAGCCTTAAACAGGGGGCCAGCGATGAAAAACTGTTTTTT.

Comment on this clone: The junction departs from the called germline gene at one end, perhaps through a read error. The CDR3 DNA reads TGTGCCAACAGTGATCCCCTGACTAGCGAGGTACTGCAGTTCTTC. Translated, it gives CANSDPLTSEVLQFF. J is TRBJ2-1 and V is TRBV6-1; 8 bases agree with TRBD2. Germline lookup yields CDR1 MNHNS and CDR2 SASEGT. This CDR3 is 15 amino acids long.

This rearrangement joins TRBV7-2 to TRBJ2-7; 10 bases fit TRBD2. The CDR3 runs 15 residues. Germline V gives CDR1 SGHTA, CDR2 FQGNSA. Trimming at V came to 5 bases and at J to 7 bases, leaving 11 bases not matched to a gene. CDR3 sequence: CASSPIGLAGAEQYF. The DNA for the CDR3 is TGTGCCAGCAGCCCAATTGGGCTAGCGGGAGCTGAGCAGTACTTC.

The chain has TRBV30 and TRBJ2-7, with 8 positions matching TRBD1. Germline V CDR1 and CDR2: GTSNPN, SVGIG (reference sequence). This CDR3 is built from 15 residues. The V and J ends lost 3 bases and 6 bases, in that order; junction bases with no gene match: 13. In DNA form, the CDR3 reads TGTGCCTGGAGCGAACGGGGGACAGGTGGGTGCGAGCAGTACGTC. Translated: CAWSERGTGGCEQYV.

The V call is TRBV4-1, the J call TRBJ2-2; D unclear. The V end lost 1 base, the J end lost 6 bases, and 6 bases lay between the germline ends. The CDR3 has 13 amino acids. Germline values: CDR1 MGHRA, CDR2 YSYEKL. The CDR3 DNA follows: TGCGCCAGCAGCCAAGTTAGATCCGGGGAGCTGTTTTTT. Encoded protein: CASSQVRSGELFF.

The V and J genes are TRBV6-5 and TRBJ2-7; D remains ambiguous. In germline, CDR1 is MNHEY, CDR2 SVGAGI. The V and J ends lost 7 bases and 0 bases respectively, with 13 bases between them. This CDR3 is built from 14 residues. CDR3 nucleotides: TGTGCCAGCATGGTTGTCGGGTTCTCCTACGAGCAGTACTTC. Its protein product is CASMVVGFSYEQYF.

The gene calls are TRBV19 and TRBJ1-1; the match to TRBD1 covers 9 bases. The V segment lost 4 bases and the J segment 5 bases; nucleotides outside the gene matches: 14. This CDR3 is 17 amino acids long. Per the germline V gene, CDR1 is LNHDA and CDR2 is SQIVND (reference sequence). The DNA for the CDR3 is TGTGCCAGTAGTAAGGAGCGCCTGAACAGGGGGCGGACTGAAGCTTTCTTT. Amino acid sequence: CASSKERLNRGRTEAFF.

This chain joins TRBV5-1 and TRBJ2-7; tentatively, D is TRBD1 (6 bases). Germline V CDR1 and CDR2: SGHRS, YFSETQ. The CDR3 spans 16 residues. Trimming took 4 bases from V and 2 from J, leaving 19 bases between them. The CDR3 loop reads CASSMASQGIAYEQYF. The CDR3 DNA reads as TGCGCCAGCAGCATGGCGTCCCAGGGGATCGCCTACGAGCAGTACTTC.

The chain couples TRBV6-5 to TRBJ2-6; the D is unclear. Trimming cost V 5 bases and J 0 bases, with 8 bases left between them. Per the germline V gene, CDR1 is MNHEY and CDR2 is SVGAGI. CDR3 size: 15 residues. CDR3 region: CASSLQSSGANVLTF. The CDR3 nucleotides read TGTGCCAGCAGTCTACAGAGCTCTGGGGCCAACGTCCTGACTTTC.

The chain has TRBV27 and TRBJ1-6; D is possibly TRBD1 (6 bases). V was clipped by 7 bases and J by 10 bases, with 20 bases between them. Germline V gives CDR1 MNHEY, CDR2 SMNVEV (reference sequence). The CDR3 extends over 15 amino acids. Here the CDR3 reads CASTQRATGSSPLHF. CDR3 nucleotide sequence: TGTGCCAGCACCCAACGAGCAACAGGGAGCTCACCCCTCCACTTT.

The genes are TRBV5-4 and TRBJ2-7; 10 bases fit TRBD2. Unmatched junction bases numbered 13, after V lost 3 bases and J lost 7 bases. Germline CDR1 is SGHNT and CDR2 is YYREEE (reference sequence). The length of the CDR3 is 16 residues. CDR3 residues: CASSSESGRGFGEQYF. CDR3 in DNA: TGTGCCAGCAGCTCGGAGAGCGGGAGGGGTTTCGGGGAGCAGTACTTC. The full variable domain, rest sourced from reference TRBV5-4 and TRBJ2-7, is ETGVTQSPTHLIKTRGQQVTLRCSSQSGHNTVSWYQQALGQGPQFIFQYYREEENGRGNFPPRFSGLQFPNYSSELNVNALELDDSALYLCASSSESGRGFGEQYFGPGTRLTVT.